The 10 T cell receptor beta chains given below trace back to one sample, sequenced in a study of T-cell reconstitution after alpha-beta-depleted transplantation in children. Researchers prepared the TCRbeta library using unique molecular identifiers, the study reports. TCRdb reanalysed the PCR reads using MiXCR and keeps one entry per CDR3 protein. The table has 120,000 or so distinct CDR3 sequences, roughly 24% seen once. The specimen was PBMCs, mostly from graft donor cells, collected 180 days after TCRalphabeta/CD19-depleted stem cell transplant. Receptors originate from a male patient between 2 and 9 years old who had a stem cell transplant for chronic granulomatous disease, so the T cells may come from the graft donor.

This clonotype has a handful of counts. J is TRBJ2-1 and V is TRBV10-3; the D is unclear. V was clipped by 3 bases and J by 5 bases, with 8 bases between them. The CDR3 covers 13 residues. The germline gives CDR1 ENHRY, CDR2 SYGVKD. The CDR3 sequence is CAISEQRDNEQFF. The CDR3 DNA is TGTGCCATCAGTGAACAGCGCGACAATGAGCAGTTCTTC.

This clonotype was observed many times. This chain uses TRBV6-5 with TRBJ2-3; a possible D gene is TRBD1 (6 bases). From germline, CDR1 is MNHEY and CDR2 SVGAGI. The CDR3 extends over 14 amino acids. Between the trimmed V and J ends, which lost 2 bases and 5 bases, there was a span of 11 bases. CDR3 in DNA: TGTGCCAGCAGTTACAGTGGCAGGGGAGATACGCAGTATTTT. This encodes CASSYSGRGDTQYF.

The chain is built from TRBV7-8 and TRBJ2-7; D gene unclear. Trimming left V 1 base short and J 5 bases short, with 9 bases between. This CDR3 has 13 amino acids. Germline assignment: CDR1 SGHVS and CDR2 FQNEAQ. DNA of the CDR3: TGTGCCAGCAGCTTAGGGTGGGGTCACGAGCAGTACTTC. As protein: CASSLGWGHEQYF.

In this sample, this clonotype turned up many times. This rearrangement joins TRBV20-1 to TRBJ2-1; D may correspond to TRBD1 or TRBD2 (6 bases each). Germline V gives CDR1 DFQATT, CDR2 SNEGSKA (reference sequence). V lost 2 bases and J lost 8, with 13 bases in between. The length of the CDR3 is 13 residues. CDR3 coding DNA: TGCAGTGCTAGACACAGGGACTGGGATGAGCAGTTCTTC. Protein product: CSARHRDWDEQFF.

This clonotype was observed many times. This chain uses TRBV5-1 with TRBJ2-2; D not certain. This CDR3 comprises 14 residues. Germline assignment: CDR1 SGHRS and CDR2 YFSETQ. The V end was cut by 3 bases, the J end by 2 bases, with 8 bases between. The CDR3 loop is CASSSQSNTGELFF. CDR3 nucleotide sequence: TGCGCCAGCAGCTCTCAATCCAACACCGGGGAGCTGTTTTTT.

This clonotype showed up many times. The rearrangement joins TRBV29-1 to TRBJ2-5; D gene ambiguous. The V gene lost 0 bases and the J gene lost 1 base, with 3 bases spanning the gap. Per the germline V gene, CDR1 is SQVTM and CDR2 is ANQGSEA. The CDR3 consists of 12 residues. CDR3 region: CSVEEVQETQYF. CDR3 DNA sequence: TGCAGCGTTGAAGAAGTCCAAGAGACCCAGTACTTC.

This chain links TRBV12-5 with TRBJ1-1, with 9 bases fitting TRBD1. Germline values: CDR1 LGHNT, CDR2 FRNRAP. With V trimmed by 1 base and J by 4 bases, 7 bases remained unmatched. The CDR3 sequence is 16 residues long. The CDR3 is CASGLERTGVVTEAFF. The CDR3 DNA follows: TGTGCTAGTGGTTTGGAGAGGACAGGGGTAGTCACTGAAGCTTTCTTT. Full variable domain (outside the CDR3, taken from reference TRBV12-5 and TRBJ1-1): DARVTQTPRHKVTEMGQEVTMRCQPILGHNTVFWYRQTMMQGLELLAYFRNRAPLDDSGMPKDRFSAEMPDATLATLKIQPSEPRDSAVYFCASGLERTGVVTEAFFGQGTRLTVV.

The rearrangement uses TRBV29-1 and TRBJ2-3; no definite D call. The germline CDR1 and CDR2 sequences are SQVTM and ANQGSEA. This CDR3 contains 15 residues. V lost 7 bases and J lost 0, with 17 bases in between. The CDR3 coding sequence is TGCAGCGCTCTCTACGCACTTTCTAGCACAGATACGCAGTATTTT. This gives the protein CSALYALSSTDTQYF.

This chain connects TRBV7-2 to TRBJ2-7; D might be TRBD2 (5 bases). The germline V and J ends were trimmed by 10 bases and 1 base, with 11 bases remaining between them. The CDR3 totals 12 residues. Germline V gives CDR1 SGHTA, CDR2 FQGNSA. The CDR3 DNA follows: TGTGCCACAAGTCGGGGTTCCTACGAGCAGTACTTC. This gives the protein CATSRGSYEQYF. The whole variable domain, remainder taken from reference TRBV7-2 and TRBJ2-7, is GAGVSQSPSNKVTEKGKDVELRCDPISGHTALYWYRQSLGQGLEFLIYFQGNSAPDKSGLPSDRFSAERTGGSVSTLTIQRTQQEDSAVYLCATSRGSYEQYFGPGTRLTVT.

At least ten counts were recorded for this clonotype. The J gene is TRBJ2-7, the V gene TRBV14; a weak D match, TRBD1 (5 bases). The germline V gene has CDR1 SGHDN and CDR2 FVKESK. The CDR3 covers 14 residues. Trimming stripped 0 bases from V and 5 bases from J, with 11 bases between. The CDR3 spells CASSQENRKDEQYF. CDR3 in DNA: TGTGCCAGCAGCCAAGAAAACAGGAAGGACGAGCAGTACTTC.